This T cell receptor beta chain originates from a study of tumor-infiltrating lymphocytes in primary liver carcinoma. Study in general: Samples yielded about 3.65 to 7.13 million productive TCRbeta reads, similar across tissue types. Study-level points and caveats: The overlap of tumor-adjacent and tumor-blood pairs was smaller than that of tumor region pairs.

Unsorted bulk tissue, about 19-32 mg of it, served as the source for co-extraction of RNA and DNA. Production of TCR beta cDNA used around 500 ng total RNA together with a constant-region primer. Three nested multiplex PCR rounds, a slightly modified ARM-PCR method, built the TCR beta libraries. It was with TRBV1-TRBV30 forward primers and a C-beta reverse primer that the first two PCR rounds were run, at about 10 cycles each. Each CDR3 protein gets one entry after TCRdb re-called the multiplex PCR reads with MiXCR. The sample holds 50,000 to 70,000 distinct CDR3 sequences, 60% to 85% seen once. CDR1 SGHAT and CDR2 FQNNGV come from the germline V gene. The CDR3 consists of 16 residues. This clonotype was recorded once. The antigen remains undetermined. The junction departs from germline at one end; a sequencing error may be responsible.

This clonotype originated in a man aged 40-49 years with primary liver carcinoma and hepatitis B virus infection. The V and J genes are TRBV11-2 and TRBJ2-5; D call uncertain. Sequences were obtained from liver tumor tissue from sampling region 2. Described subset: tumor region T2, inferior pole. The CDR3 region is CASNQSPGVGKETQYF. The CDR3 bases are TGTGCCAGCAACCAAAGTCCTGGCGTGGGGAAAGAGACCCAATACTTC.